The sequence of this T cell receptor beta chain was determined in a study of blood T cell repertoires in COVID-19. With 3 bases removed from V and 5 bases from J, the gap between germline ends came to 13 bases. The CDR3 totals 14 residues. The germline V gene encodes CDR1 SGHAT and CDR2 FQNNGV. The repertoire was sequenced with immunoSEQ multiplex PCR; TCRdb's copy has only in-frame clones and lacks some. Here the sample spans 260,000 or so clones, over 75% being singletons. Points on this clone: Different DNA sequences within this sample yield the same CDR3.

This chain uses TRBV11-2 with TRBJ1-1; D is perhaps TRBD1 (6 bases). The sequenced material came from peripheral blood. The receptor comes from a man in his late teens or twenties with active or convalescent COVID-19. CDR3 loop: CASSLQGLGTEAFF. The CDR3 DNA sequence: TGTGCCAGCAGCTTGCAGGGGCTGGGGACTGAAGCTTTCTTT. The complete variable domain, with remaining parts taken from reference TRBV11-2 and TRBJ1-1, reads EAGVAQSPRYKIIEKRQSVAFWCNPISGHATLYWYQQILGQGPKLLIQFQNNGVVDDSQLPKDRFSAERLKGVDSTLKIQPAKLEDSAVYLCASSLQGLGTEAFFGQGTRLTVV.